This T cell receptor (beta chain) was recovered during a study of cytomegalovirus exposure and HLA in healthy donors. Regarding the study as a whole: Prediction of most subjects' HLA-A and HLA-B alleles by TCR beta sequences was reportedly accurate. For most TCR beta V segments, an earlier analysis put the productive rate at about 87% or about 30% of the time.

The CDR3 has 15 residues. Germline V lookup: CDR1 SGHVS, CDR2 FNYEAQ. PCR amplification relied on 60 Vbeta primers (plus 13 Jbeta primers). Method: immunoSEQ multiplex PCR; TCRdb's copy keeps in-frame clones and lacks some. This repertoire shows some 100,000 clones, 65% to 80% found once; its top ten account for more than 15%. On this clone itself: Its antigen remains unidentified.

Sequencing was done on a sample of PBMCs. This sequence originates from a young woman in good health and CMV-seropositive. This chain connects TRBV7-6 to TRBJ2-5; D is perhaps TRBD1 (6 bases). The J call may be incorrect, as the DNA end agrees better with TRBJ2-7. The CDR3, as DNA: TGTGCCAGCAGCTTAGCGATGGCAGGGGCGAACGAGCAGTACTTC. Protein sequence: CASSLAMAGANEQYF.